A selection of T cell receptor beta chains follows, all from one sample in a study of shared clonotypes between healthy human individuals. Sequencing used immunoSEQ multiplex PCR; TCRdb keeps in-frame clones, though not all of them. The table has hundreds of thousands of clones, around 75% seen once; the top ten hold roughly an eighth. The sequencing sample was made of PBMCs. All receptors derive from a woman in her forties in good health. Some clones in this sample may be carry-over from other donors' samples. The CDR3 runs from the conserved cysteine through the conserved F or W. The D gene is left open where the match is weak. Rows give clone size only sometimes, using once, few, many, or a class for an expanded clone.

j_gene | v_gene | d_gene | abundance | CDR3nt | CDR3aa
TRBJ2-7 | TRBV27 | . | . | TGTGCCAGCAGTTTATCGTTTAACTCCTACGAGCAGTACTTC | CASSLSFNSYEQYF
TRBJ2-5 | TRBV7-6 | TRBD2 | . | TGTGCCAGCAGCCCAAAGGTGGGACTAGCATGGGAGACCCAGTACTTC | CASSPKVGLAWETQYF
TRBJ2-7 | TRBV7-8 | TRBD1 | . | TGTGCCAGCAGTTATACAGGGGACGAGCAGTACTTC | CASSYTGDEQYF
TRBJ1-2 | TRBV11-2 | . | . | TGTGCCAGCAGCTTCTTCGATTATGGCTACACCTTC | CASSFFDYGYTF
TRBJ2-7 | TRBV18 | . | . | TGTGCCAGCTCACCACGTACAACGGGAACGGGGAGGAACGAGCAGTACTTC | CASSPRTTGTGRNEQYF
TRBJ1-6 | TRBV9 | . | many | TGTGCCAGCAGCGTACAACCTGATGGGGGTGGATCACCCCTCCACTTT | CASSVQPDGGGSPLHF
TRBJ2-6 | TRBV5-1 | TRBD1 | once | TGCGCCAGCAGCTCTCGACAGGGCACTGGGGCCAACGTCCTGACTTTC | CASSSRQGTGANVLTF
TRBJ1-1 | TRBV28 | . | . | TGTGCCAGCAGTCTTCGACATAGGGGGACTGAAGCTTTCTTT | CASSLRHRGTEAFF
TRBJ2-3 | TRBV6-1 | . | once | TGTGCCAGCAACAGGGGGGGTGAGACAGATACGCAGTATTTT | CASNRGGETDTQYF
TRBJ2-5 | TRBV30 | . | once | TGTGCCTGGAGTGTAGACTTCGAGACCCAGTACTTC | CAWSVDFETQYF
TRBJ2-1 | TRBV4-3 | . | many | TGCGCCAGCAGCCAAGATCCGGGACTTCAGATTAATGAGCAGTTCTTC | CASSQDPGLQINEQFF
TRBJ2-5 | TRBV25-1 | . | . | TGTGCCAGCAGTGAATCCGATTTAGAGGAGACCCAGTACTTC | CASSESDLEETQYF
TRBJ1-2 | TRBV19 | . | once | TGTGCCAGTAGTATAGGCCAGACTTATGGCTACACCTTC | CASSIGQTYGYTF
TRBJ1-2 | TRBV30 | . | . | TGTGCCTGGGACTCTCAACAGGTAGCTTTGATATATGGCTACACCTTC | CAWDSQQVALIYGYTF
TRBJ2-3 | TRBV4-2 | TRBD2 | . | TGTGCCAGCAGCCAAGGGGGAACTAGCGAAGATACGCAGTATTTT | CASSQGGTSEDTQYF
TRBJ2-1 | TRBV9 | . | . | TGTGCCAGCAGCGTAGTAGGCGAGTTCTCCTACAATGAGCAGTTCTTC | CASSVVGEFSYNEQFF